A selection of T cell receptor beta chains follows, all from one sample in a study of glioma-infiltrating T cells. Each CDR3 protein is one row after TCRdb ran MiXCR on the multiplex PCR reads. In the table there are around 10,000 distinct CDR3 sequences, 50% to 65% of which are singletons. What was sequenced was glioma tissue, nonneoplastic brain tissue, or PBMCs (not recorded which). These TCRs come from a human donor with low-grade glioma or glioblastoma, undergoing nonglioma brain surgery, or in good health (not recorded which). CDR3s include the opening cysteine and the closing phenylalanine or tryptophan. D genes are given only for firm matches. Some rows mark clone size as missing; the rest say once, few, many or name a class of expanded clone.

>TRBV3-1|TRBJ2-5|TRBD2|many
TGTGCCATCCTCGGGACTAGCGGGAGAGGAAAGCGAGAGACCCAGTACTTC
CAILGTSGRGKRETQYF
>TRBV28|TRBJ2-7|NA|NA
TGTTTCAGCAACCTAAGTGGGCGGGAACTAGGCGACGAGCAGTACTTC
CFSNLSGRELGDEQYF
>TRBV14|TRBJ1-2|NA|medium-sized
TGTGCCAGCAGCCAAGATTTAATGGGATTTGGTAACTATGGCTACACCTTC
CASSQDLMGFGNYGYTF
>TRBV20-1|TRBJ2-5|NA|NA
TGCAGTGCGCCGTGGGGAGGAGAGACCAAGTACTTC
CSAPWGGETKYF
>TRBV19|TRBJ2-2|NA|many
TGTGCCAGTTCGGGAGACAGATTAAACACCGGGGAGCTGTTTTTT
CASSGDRLNTGELFF
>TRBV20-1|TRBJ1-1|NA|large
TGCAGTGCTAGAACTAGGGACACTGAAGCTTTCTTT
CSARTRDTEAFF
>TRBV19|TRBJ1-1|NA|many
TGTGCCAGTAGCCCCATATTAGGGTCGAGCACTGAAGCTTTCTTT
CASSPILGSSTEAFF
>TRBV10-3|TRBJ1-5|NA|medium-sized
TGTGCCATCAGTGAGATGCAGGGAGGGTCGCAGCCCCAGCATTTT
CAISEMQGGSQPQHF
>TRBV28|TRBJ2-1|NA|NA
TGTGCCAGCATCAGAACAGGTTACAATGAGCAGTTCTTC
CASIRTGYNEQFF
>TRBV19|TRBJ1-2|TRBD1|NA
TGTGCCAGTAGTATGACAGGGGTCGGCAGTGGTTACAACTTC
CASSMTGVGSGYNF
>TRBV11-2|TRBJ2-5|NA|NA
TGTGCCAGCAGCTCGGGGCCCTCAGAGACCCAGTACTTC
CASSSGPSETQYF
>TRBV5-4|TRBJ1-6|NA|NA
TGTGCCATCAGCTTGGACCTCCTTTCACCCCTCCAATTT
CAISLDLLSPLQF
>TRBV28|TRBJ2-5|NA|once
TGTGCCAGCACTTCTGCCGACTGGCGGGGGCAAGAGAACAAATACTTC
CASTSADWRGQENKYF
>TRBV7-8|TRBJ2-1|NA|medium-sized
TGTGCCAGCAGCTTAGTAGGGGGGGAGCGCTCCTACAATGAGCAGTTCTTC
CASSLVGGERSYNEQFF
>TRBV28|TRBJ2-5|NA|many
TGTGCCAGCAGAGAAGAGGACAGACACCAAGAGACCCAGTACTTC
CASREEDRHQETQYF
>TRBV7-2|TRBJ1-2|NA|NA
TGTGCCGGCAGCCCCGTAGGCGGCCGGTGCTACACCTTC
CAGSPVGGRCYTF
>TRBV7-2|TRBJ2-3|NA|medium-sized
TGTGCCAGCAGCTCCCTCACAGATACGCAGTATTTT
CASSSLTDTQYF
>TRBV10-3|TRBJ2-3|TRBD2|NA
TGTGTTATCAGTGGGTCTAGCGGGAGTAGCACAGATACGCAGTATTTT
CVISGSSGSSTDTQYF
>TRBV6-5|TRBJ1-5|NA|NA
TGTGCCAGCAGTTCTGACAGATATGAGCCCCAGCATTTT
CASSSDRYEPQHF
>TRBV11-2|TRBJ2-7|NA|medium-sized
TGTGCCAGCTGCCTTGAGGGGGGATACGAGCAGTACTTC
CASCLEGGYEQYF
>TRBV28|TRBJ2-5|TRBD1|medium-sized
TGTGCCAGCAGGCCTGCCCTTAGGACAGGGGACTGGGAGACCCAGTACTTC
CASRPALRTGDWETQYF
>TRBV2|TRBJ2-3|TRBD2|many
TGTGCCACCGCACTAGCGGTTAGCACAGATACGCAGTATTTT
CATALAVSTDTQYF
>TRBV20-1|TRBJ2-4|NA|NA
TGCAGTGCTAGGCCTACCGGGACGAACGGAGACATTCAGTACTTC
CSARPTGTNGDIQYF
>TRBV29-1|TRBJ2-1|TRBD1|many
TGCAGCGCCCGGGACAGTGTCACCTACAATGAGCAGTTCTTC
CSARDSVTYNEQFF
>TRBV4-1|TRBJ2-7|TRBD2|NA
TGCGCCAGCAGCCAAGTCCTCGATGCGGGACTACACTACGAGCAGTACTTC
CASSQVLDAGLHYEQYF
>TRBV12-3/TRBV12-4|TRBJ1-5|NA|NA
TGTGCCAGCAGCTACAAACCCAGGGGACGCAATCAGCCCCAGCATTTT
CASSYKPRGRNQPQHF
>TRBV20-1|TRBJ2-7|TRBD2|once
TGCAGTGCGTGGAAACCACTAGCGGGACTTTACGAGCAGTACTTC
CSAWKPLAGLYEQYF
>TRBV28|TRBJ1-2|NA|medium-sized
TGTGCCAGCAGTTTAACGGTTTGGGGCCATGGCTACACCTTC
CASSLTVWGHGYTF
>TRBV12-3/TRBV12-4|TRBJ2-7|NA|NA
TGTGCCAGCAGCGCGGCAGGTAATTCCTACGAGAAGTACTTC
CASSAAGNSYEKYF
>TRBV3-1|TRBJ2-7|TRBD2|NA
TGTGCCAGCAGCCCGAGAGCCCTAGCGGGAGGGCCCAAGAAGTACTTC
CASSPRALAGGPKKYF
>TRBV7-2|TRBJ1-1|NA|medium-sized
TGTGCCAGCAGCTTATCTAACGGGGTGAACACTGAAGCTTTCTTT
CASSLSNGVNTEAFF
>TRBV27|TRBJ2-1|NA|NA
TGTGCCAGCAGTGCCCCGGGCTGGAGGGCCGCTCAGGAGCATTTCTTC
CASSAPGWRAAQEHFF
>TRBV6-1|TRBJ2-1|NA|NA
TGTGCCAGCTCGGAAGTGCCGGGTTCCTACAATGAGCAGTTCTTC
CASSEVPGSYNEQFF
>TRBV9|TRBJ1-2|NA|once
TGTGCAGGCAGCCAAAACTATGGCTACACCTTC
CAGSQNYGYTF
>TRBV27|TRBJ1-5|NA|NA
TGCGCCAGCACCCTGTCGTGTAATTCGATTAGCAATCAGCCCCAGCATTTT
CASTLSCNSISNQPQHF
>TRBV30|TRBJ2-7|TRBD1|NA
TGTGCCTGGTCGCCGGGACAGGACTACGAGCAGTACTTC
CAWSPGQDYEQYF
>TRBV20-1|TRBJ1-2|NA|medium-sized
TGCAGTGCTAACGAGGGGCAGTCTTATGGCTACACCTTC
CSANEGQSYGYTF
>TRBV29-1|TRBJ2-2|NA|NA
TGCAGCGTACGCATCACAGGGAAAACCGGGGAGCTGTTTTTT
CSVRITGKTGELFF
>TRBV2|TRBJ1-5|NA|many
TGTGCCAGCAGTGAAAGCCCGGGTGGGCAGCCCCAGCATTTT
CASSESPGGQPQHF
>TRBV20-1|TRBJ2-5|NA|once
TGCAGTGCTAGTCGCGGTCAGACCCAGTACTTC
CSASRGQTQYF
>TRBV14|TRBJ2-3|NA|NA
TGTGCCAGCAGCCACCATAGAGATACGGAGTATTTT
CASSHHRDTEYF
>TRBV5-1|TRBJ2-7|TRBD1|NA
TGCGCCAGCAGACGACAAGGACAGGGCCACGAGCAGTACTTC
CASRRQGQGHEQYF
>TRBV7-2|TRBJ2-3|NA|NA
TGTGCCATCAGCTTATACGATTGGTCTGGCACAGATACGCAGTATTTT
CAISLYDWSGTDTQYF
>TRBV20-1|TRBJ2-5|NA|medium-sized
TGCAGTGCTAGTCGGGGGGCAGAGACCCAGTACTTC
CSASRGAETQYF
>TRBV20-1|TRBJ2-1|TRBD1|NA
TGCAGTTCTAGATCCGTGACAGGGCATTCCAATGAGCAGTTCTTC
CSSRSVTGHSNEQFF
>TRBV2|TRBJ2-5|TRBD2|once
TGTGCCAGAAAAAAGAGCGGGAGCGCATGGACCCAGTACTTC
CARKKSGSAWTQYF